These 2 T cell receptor beta chains share one sample of origin, sequenced in a study of human T cells and chemical hapten exposure. Time point meaning: patch test 2, 6 weeks after DPC sensitization. Treatment defined: therapeutic diphenylcyclopropenone sensitization with weekly scalp DPC. TCRdb itself ran the RACE reads through MiXCR, one entry per CDR3 protein. The table has about 350,000 distinct CDR3 sequences, under 6.5% seen once. The specimen comprised whole blood, sampled in connection with sensitization to the hapten diphenylcyclopropenone (DPC). The receptors shown here come from a young woman with alopecia areata. Some clones in this sample may be carry-over from other donors' samples.

This clonotype was observed many times. The chain has TRBV12-3 or TRBV12-4 and TRBJ1-2; no clear D gene. The CDR3 runs 14 residues. V lost 3 bases and J lost 3, with 11 bases in between. DNA for the CDR3: TGTGCCAGCAGTTTGTTTGGGGAGGACTATGGCTACACCTTC. Translation gives CASSLFGEDYGYTF.

The sample holds a few counts of this clonotype. V is TRBV7-9 and J is TRBJ1-1; possible D gene TRBD1, 5 bases. The V end lost 3 bases, the J end lost 1 base, and 9 bases lay between the germline ends. The CDR3 has 14 residues. Germline-derived CDR1 and CDR2 are SEHNR and FQNEAQ (reference sequence). The CDR3 here is CASSFSGGNTEAFF. Here the CDR3 DNA reads TGTGCCAGCAGCTTTTCCGGGGGGAACACTGAAGCTTTCTTT.